The next 13 T cell receptor beta chains were all read from a single sample in a study of technical replicates of blood from several donors. The protocol was immunoSEQ multiplex PCR, while the TCRdb copy is restricted to in-frame clones and leaves out a portion. The data show 66,000 or so clones, with 70% to 90% seen just once and about 4.6% held by the top ten. Source material: PBMCs. The receptors shown here come from a human donor in good health. Some clones in this sample may be carry-over from other donors' samples.

This clone came up once. The rearrangement uses TRBV29-1 and TRBJ2-7, with 8 bases matching TRBD1. The CDR3 consists of 14 residues. V was pared by 5 bases and J by 7 bases, with 13 bases of the junction left unmatched. Germline-derived CDR1 and CDR2 are SQVTM and ANQGSEA. The CDR3 region is CSVKSRGQIVEQYF. CDR3 sequence (DNA): TGCAGCGTTAAAAGCAGGGGGCAAATTGTGGAGCAGTACTTC.

The chain couples TRBV7-3 to TRBJ2-1, with a weak D call TRBD2 (5 bases). CDR1 and CDR2 (germline): SGHTA, FQGTGA. The V gene lost 5 bases and the J gene lost 9 bases, with 11 bases spanning the gap. CDR3 size: 12 residues. CDR3 DNA: TGTGCCAGCAGCCACACAAGCGGTGAGCAGTTCTTC. This sequence encodes CASSHTSGEQFF. Complete variable domain (other parts from reference TRBV7-3 and TRBJ2-1): GAGVSQTPSNKVTEKGKYVELRCDPISGHTALYWYRQSLGQGPEFLIYFQGTGAADDSGLPNDRFFAVRPEGSVSTLKIQRTERGDSAVYLCASSHTSGEQFFGPGTRLTVL.

The chain links TRBV6-6 to TRBJ1-6; 10 nucleotides agree with TRBD1. V trimming: 5 bases; J trimming: 11 bases; junction bases outside the gene matches: 12. Germline V lookup: CDR1 MNHNY, CDR2 SVGAGI (reference sequence). CDR3 length: 16 residues. DNA of the CDR3: TGTGCCAGCAGTCGCCATGGGGGGACAGGGGAGACACCCCTCCACTTT. Protein product: CASSRHGGTGETPLHF.

This clone was observed once. This rearrangement joins TRBV5-4 to TRBJ2-1; 10 positions agree with TRBD1. Trimming at V came to 4 bases and at J to 7 bases, leaving 11 bases not matched to a gene. This CDR3 contains 16 residues. From germline, CDR1 is SGHNT and CDR2 YYREEE (reference sequence). This CDR3 is CASSLAGTGVMNEQFF. In nucleotides, the CDR3 is TGTGCCAGCAGCCTGGCCGGGACAGGGGTGATGAATGAGCAGTTCTTC.

This clone appeared once. CDR3: CASSPWGGHNEQFF. CDR3 nucleotides: TGTGCCAGCAGCCCCTGGGGGGGCCACAATGAGCAGTTCTTC. The gene calls are TRBV21-1 and TRBJ2-1; the D call TRBD2 from the table was never checked on the DNA. TRBV21-1 is given as a pseudogene. This CDR3 contains 14 residues.

The V gene is TRBV10-3, the J gene TRBJ2-5; perhaps TRBD2 as D (5 bases). The CDR3 covers 12 residues. The V end lost 2 bases, the J end lost 9 bases, and 10 bases lay between the germline ends. Germline CDR1 ENHRY, CDR2 SYGVKD. The CDR3 DNA follows: TGTGCCATCAGTGAGATGCCGGAGGCCCAGTACTTC. Encoded protein: CAISEMPEAQYF.

CDR3 sequence: CASSLGTAGSYNEQFF. In nucleotides, the CDR3 is TGTGCCAGCAGCTTAGGTACAGCGGGCTCATACAATGAGCAGTTCTTC. This chain joins TRBV11-2 and TRBJ2-1; TRBD2 might be the D (6 bases). Germline assignment: CDR1 SGHAT and CDR2 FQNNGV. The CDR3 has 16 residues. V was pared by 1 base and J by 4 bases, with 14 bases between.

The chain carries TRBV10-3 and TRBJ1-5, with 9 positions matching TRBD1. The germline gives CDR1 ENHRY, CDR2 SYGVKD. Trimming cost V 5 bases and J 7 bases; bases outside gene matches: 6. There are 14 residues in the CDR3. CDR3 amino acids: CAISRQGGDQPQHF. In DNA form, the CDR3 reads TGTGCCATCAGTAGACAGGGGGGGGACCAGCCCCAGCATTTT.

This chain connects TRBV29-1 to TRBJ2-1; D not resolved. There are 14 residues in the CDR3. Germline V CDR1 and CDR2: SQVTM, ANQGSEA. V gave up 2 bases and J gave up 0 bases, with 8 bases separating them. Written as DNA, the CDR3 is TGCAGCGTTGAACTGGCTAGCTCCTACAATGAGCAGTTCTTC. It yields the protein CSVELASSYNEQFF.

This clone has just one count. The chain has TRBV2 and TRBJ1-2; the match to TRBD1 covers 10 bases. Losses at the gene ends were 2 bases for V and 0 bases for J; bases not matched to a gene: 6. Germline lookup yields CDR1 SNHLY and CDR2 FYNNEI. The CDR3 is made up of 17 amino acids. As DNA, the CDR3 is TGTGCCAGCAGTGAATGGAGACAGGGGGCTACTAACTATGGCTACACCTTC. This sequence encodes CASSEWRQGATNYGYTF.

This rearrangement joins TRBV7-9 to TRBJ1-1, with D perhaps TRBD1 (5 bases). The germline V and J ends were trimmed by 4 bases and 11 bases, with 17 bases remaining between them. The CDR3 has 13 amino acids. Germline V gene sequence: CDR1 SEHNR, CDR2 FQNEAQ (reference sequence). CDR3 amino acids: CASSSQAAGGAFF. In DNA form, the CDR3 reads TGTGCCAGCAGCTCCCAAGCCGCGGGGGGGGCTTTCTTT.

The chain recombines TRBV11-2 with TRBJ1-3, with unresolved D. Germline CDR1 reads SGHAT; CDR2 reads FQNNGV. V was pared by 5 bases and J by 2 bases, with 13 bases between. CDR3 size: 15 residues. The CDR3 DNA reads TGTGCCAGCAGCCCGACGGGAGGGACTGGAAACACCATATATTTT. It yields the protein CASSPTGGTGNTIYF.

The V gene is TRBV6-5, the J gene TRBJ1-3; D is undetermined. Trimming shortened V by 4 bases and J by 0 bases, and 13 bases separated the two germline ends. CDR3 length: 16 residues. CDR1 is MNHEY, CDR2 SVGAGI, per germline. The CDR3 DNA is TGTGCCAGCAGTTCTGCGGGCCGACACTCTGGAAACACCATATATTTT. It is translated as CASSSAGRHSGNTIYF.